This TCR beta chain was captured by sequencing in a study of CD8+ T cells in alopecia areata. The length of the CDR3 is 15 residues. CDR1 is MNHNS, CDR2 SASEGT, per germline. Trimming shortened V by 5 bases and J by 1 base, and 13 bases separated the two germline ends. Punch biopsies of lesional scalp, plus peripheral blood, were taken from alopecia areata patients. Separation by sorting yielded CD4+ and CD8+ T cells from PBMCs. The sequencing template was cDNA reverse transcribed from extracted RNA. Repertoires were generated with immunoSEQ multiplex PCR, while TCRdb's copy carries only in-frame clones and drops some. The sample records 110,000 to 150,000 clones, around three fifths being singletons.

V gene TRBV6-1 combines with J gene TRBJ2-3, with a weak D call TRBD1 (5 bases). Sequencing was performed on CD4+ T cells sorted from blood, taken at week 0. This receptor was taken from a human donor with alopecia areata. In DNA form, the CDR3 reads TGTGCCAGCAGTTCTCAGGGTGTGGGCACAGATACGCAGTATTTT. Its protein product is CASSSQGVGTDTQYF.